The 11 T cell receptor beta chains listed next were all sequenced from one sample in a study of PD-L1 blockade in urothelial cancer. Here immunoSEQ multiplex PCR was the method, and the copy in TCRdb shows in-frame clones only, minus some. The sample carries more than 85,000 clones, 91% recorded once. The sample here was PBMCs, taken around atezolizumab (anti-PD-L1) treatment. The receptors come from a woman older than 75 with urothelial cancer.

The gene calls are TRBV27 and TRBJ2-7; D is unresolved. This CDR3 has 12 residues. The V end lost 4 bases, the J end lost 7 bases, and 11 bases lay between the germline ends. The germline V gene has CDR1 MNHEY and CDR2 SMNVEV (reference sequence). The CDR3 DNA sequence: TGTGCCAGCAGTTCCTCCCTGAGGGAGCAGTACTTC. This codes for CASSSSLREQYF.

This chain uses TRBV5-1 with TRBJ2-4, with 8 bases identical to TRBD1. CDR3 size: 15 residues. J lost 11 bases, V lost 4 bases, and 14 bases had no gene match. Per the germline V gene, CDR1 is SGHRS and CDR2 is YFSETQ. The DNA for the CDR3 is TGCGCCAGCAGCACGGACGGACAGGGAATTTCTTTTCAGTACTTC. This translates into CASSTDGQGISFQYF. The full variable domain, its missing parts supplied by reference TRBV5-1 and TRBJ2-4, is KAGVTQTPRYLIKTRGQQVTLSCSPISGHRSVSWYQQTPGQGLQFLFEYFSETQRNKGNFPGRFSGRQFSNSRSEMNVSTLELGDSALYLCASSTDGQGISFQYFGAGTRLSVL.

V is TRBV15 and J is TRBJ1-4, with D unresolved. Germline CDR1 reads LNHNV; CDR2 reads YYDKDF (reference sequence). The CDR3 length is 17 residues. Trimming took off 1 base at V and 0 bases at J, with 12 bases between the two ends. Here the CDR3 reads CATSRVPVRATNEKLFF. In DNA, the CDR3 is TGTGCCACCAGCAGAGTACCGGTGAGAGCAACTAATGAAAAACTGTTTTTT.

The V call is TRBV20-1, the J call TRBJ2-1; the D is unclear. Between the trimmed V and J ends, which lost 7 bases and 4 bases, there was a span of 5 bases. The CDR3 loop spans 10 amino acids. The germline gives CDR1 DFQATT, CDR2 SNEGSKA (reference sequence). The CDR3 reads CSGGYNEQFF. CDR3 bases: TGCAGTGGAGGATACAATGAGCAGTTCTTC.

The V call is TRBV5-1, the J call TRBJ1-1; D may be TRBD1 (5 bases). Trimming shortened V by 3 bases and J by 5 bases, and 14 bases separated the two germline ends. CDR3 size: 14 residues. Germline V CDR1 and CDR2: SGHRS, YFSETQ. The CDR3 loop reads CASSSLGTETEAFF. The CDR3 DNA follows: TGCGCCAGCAGCTCCTTGGGGACTGAGACTGAAGCTTTCTTT.

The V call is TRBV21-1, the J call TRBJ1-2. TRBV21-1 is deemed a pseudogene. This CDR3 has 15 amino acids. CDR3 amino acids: CASSYTDSPPYGYTF. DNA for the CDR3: TGTGCCAGCAGCTACACGGACTCCCCCCCATATGGCTACACCTTC.

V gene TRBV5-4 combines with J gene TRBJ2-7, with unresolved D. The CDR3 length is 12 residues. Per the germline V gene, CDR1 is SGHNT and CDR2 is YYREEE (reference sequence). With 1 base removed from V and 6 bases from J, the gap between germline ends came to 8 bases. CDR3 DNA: TGTGCCAGCAGCTTGTTTTCCGGCGAGCAGTACTTC. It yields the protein CASSLFSGEQYF.

For the CDR3, the DNA is TGTGCCAGTGCAGGCGGGAGTGGGGATACGCAGTATTTT. The encoded protein is CASAGGSGDTQYF. The chain has TRBV6-4 and TRBJ2-3; 7 nucleotides match TRBD2. The trim removed 9 bases at V and 6 bases at J, leaving 9 bases unmatched. CDR1 MRHNA and CDR2 SNTAGT come from the germline V gene. The CDR3 is made up of 13 amino acids.

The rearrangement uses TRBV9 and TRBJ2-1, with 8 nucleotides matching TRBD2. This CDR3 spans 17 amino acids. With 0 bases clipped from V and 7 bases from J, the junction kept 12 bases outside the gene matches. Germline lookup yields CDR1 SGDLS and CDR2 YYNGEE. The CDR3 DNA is TGTGCCAGCAGCGTAGACGTAGTGAGACTAGCGCCTAATGAGCAGTTCTTC. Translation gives CASSVDVVRLAPNEQFF.

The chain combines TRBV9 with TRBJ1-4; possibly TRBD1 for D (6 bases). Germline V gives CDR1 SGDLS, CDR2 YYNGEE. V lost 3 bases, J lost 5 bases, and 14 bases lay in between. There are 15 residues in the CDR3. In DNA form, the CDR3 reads TGTGCCAGCAGCGCCACCGGGACAAGAAATGAAAAACTGTTTTTT. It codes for CASSATGTRNEKLFF.

DNA for the CDR3: TGTGCCAGCAGCTCTGCAGGGTTCAATGAGCAGTTCTTC. It codes for CASSSAGFNEQFF. This chain links TRBV7-3 with TRBJ2-1, with a possible D match to TRBD1 (5 bases). Per the germline V gene, CDR1 is SGHTA and CDR2 is FQGTGA. The CDR3 has 13 amino acids. Trimming pared 4 bases from V and 6 bases from J, leaving 10 bases between.